The sequence of this T cell receptor beta chain was determined in a study of identical twins. Study-wide results and caveats: The models systematically underestimated how much out-of-frame TCR alpha was shared in monozygotic twins. Reduced insertions were recorded for abundant cord blood beta clonotypes, with no such pattern in memory repertoires. The study reached conclusions through statistical analysis that was cross-sectional, not following the same donors.

TCRdb reanalysed the 5' RACE reads using MiXCR and keeps one entry per CDR3 protein. This table has more than 650,000 distinct CDR3 sequences, around 5.7% appearing once. With V trimmed by 5 bases and J by 2 bases, 9 bases remained unmatched. This CDR3 has 16 residues. Germline V gene data show CDR1 as PRHDT and CDR2 as FYEKMQ (reference sequence). This clonotype appeared many times. As yet, its antigen is unknown. V is TRBV13 and J is TRBJ2-5; 9 bases line up with TRBD1. The sequence derives from a young man in good health. Sequencing was done on a sample of naive T cells sorted from blood. CDR3 amino acids: CASSTLGTGNQETQYF. The CDR3 nucleotides are TGTGCCAGCAGCACGCTTGGGACAGGGAATCAAGAGACCCAGTACTTC.